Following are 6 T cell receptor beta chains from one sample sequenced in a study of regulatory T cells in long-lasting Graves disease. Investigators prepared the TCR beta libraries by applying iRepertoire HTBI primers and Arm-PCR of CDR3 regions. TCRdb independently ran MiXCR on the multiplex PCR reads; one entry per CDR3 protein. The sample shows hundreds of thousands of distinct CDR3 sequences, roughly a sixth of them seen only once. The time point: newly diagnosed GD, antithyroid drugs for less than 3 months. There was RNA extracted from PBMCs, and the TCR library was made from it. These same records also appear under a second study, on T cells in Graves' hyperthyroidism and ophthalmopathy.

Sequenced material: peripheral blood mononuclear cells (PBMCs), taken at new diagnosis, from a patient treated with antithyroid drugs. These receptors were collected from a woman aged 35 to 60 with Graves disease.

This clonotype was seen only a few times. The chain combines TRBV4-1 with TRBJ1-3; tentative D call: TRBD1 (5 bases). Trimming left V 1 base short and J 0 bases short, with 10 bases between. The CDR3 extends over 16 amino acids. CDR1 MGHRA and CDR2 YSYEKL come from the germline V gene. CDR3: CASSQGDRRSGNTIYF. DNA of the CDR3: TGCGCCAGCAGCCAAGGGGACCGCCGCTCTGGAAACACCATATATTTT.

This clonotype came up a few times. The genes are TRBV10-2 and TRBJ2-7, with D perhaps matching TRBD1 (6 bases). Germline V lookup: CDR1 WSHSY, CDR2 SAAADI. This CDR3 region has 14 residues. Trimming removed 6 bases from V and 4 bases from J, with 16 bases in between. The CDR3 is CASSTGFVSYEQYF. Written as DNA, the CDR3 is TGCGCCAGCAGCACAGGGTTTGTTTCTTACGAGCAGTACTTC.

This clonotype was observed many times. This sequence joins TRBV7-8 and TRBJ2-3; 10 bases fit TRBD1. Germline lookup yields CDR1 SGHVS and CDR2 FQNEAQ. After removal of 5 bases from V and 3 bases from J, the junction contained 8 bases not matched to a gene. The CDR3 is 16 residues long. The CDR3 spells CASSLQDRGGTDTQYF. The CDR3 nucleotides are TGTGCCAGCAGCCTACAGGACAGGGGGGGGACAGATACGCAGTATTTT.

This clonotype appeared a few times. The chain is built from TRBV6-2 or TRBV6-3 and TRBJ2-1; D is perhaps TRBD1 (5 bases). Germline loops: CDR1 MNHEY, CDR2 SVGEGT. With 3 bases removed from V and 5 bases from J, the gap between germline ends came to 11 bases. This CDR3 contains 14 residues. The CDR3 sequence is CASSYWGRDNEQFF. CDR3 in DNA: TGTGCCAGCAGTTATTGGGGCAGAGACAATGAGCAGTTCTTC.

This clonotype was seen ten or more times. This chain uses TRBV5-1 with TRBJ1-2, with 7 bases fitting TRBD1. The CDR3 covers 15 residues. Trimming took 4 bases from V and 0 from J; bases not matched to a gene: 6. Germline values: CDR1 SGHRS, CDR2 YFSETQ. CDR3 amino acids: CASSQGQTPNYGYTF. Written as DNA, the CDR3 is TGCGCCAGCAGCCAGGGACAGACCCCTAACTATGGCTACACCTTC.

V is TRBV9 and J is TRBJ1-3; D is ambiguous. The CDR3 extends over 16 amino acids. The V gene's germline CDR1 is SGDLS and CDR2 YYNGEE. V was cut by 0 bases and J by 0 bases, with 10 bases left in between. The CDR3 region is CASSVAPSSSGNTIYF. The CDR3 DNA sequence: TGTGCCAGCAGCGTAGCCCCCTCGAGCTCTGGAAACACCATATATTTT.